What follows is one TCR beta chain and its context. It has no known antigen specificity. No base-level quality is on record; no much larger clone is a single base apart. The sample comes from a study of long-term antiretroviral therapy in people with HIV (dated by TCRdb to between 2022 and 2023). For the study in its entirety: Collection of the earliest samples took place about a decade ahead of the 2015 WHO recommendation for immediate ART, at a time when ART was typically delayed until CD4 counts fell. A total of some 200 cryopreserved PBMC samples came from a few dozen adults with confirmed HIV infection and were collected serially over a mean of roughly six years (range 1-12). No cross-contamination during QIAcube processing was shown when test extractions of a monoclonal T-cell line were performed alongside approximately 32 polyclonal samples. Eleven of the 30 participants with HIV were female. This retrospective serial study examined whether starting ART and sustained HIV suppression were associated with changes in the composition and diversity of the TRB repertoire in peripheral blood. Results the study describes overall, beyond this receptor: Inferences about post-ART repertoire changes were limited because no data were available on ART adherence, viral resistance or therapy changes. Limited PBMC availability meant only the TCR beta chain was sequenced, without alpha chain pairing. ART initiation was associated with a significant increase in TRB diversity, but diversity stayed significantly below transplant donor controls even after long-term ART. Unsorted PBMC were profiled instead of sorted CD4+ and CD8+ T cells because pre-ART samples had limited cell numbers. Compared with controls, HIV repertoires had narrower CDR3 length ranges, and the network structure pointed to an antigen-experienced repertoire that shifted only slightly toward naive after ART. The repertoire was dominated across all time points by expanded TRB clones identified before ART initiation, although this dominance was seen to fluctuate and to decrease in many PLHIV after ART. The samples span the years 2004 to 2017, and the ART regimens used at that time may not be as effective as current regimens.

Sequencing of the TRB variable region was done with the immunoSEQ hsTCRB v3.0 assay at survey level resolution. TRB sequencing targeted a depth of roughly 35,000-50,000 T-cell genomes per sample. TRB libraries were pooled and sequenced on an Illumina MiSeq using a v3 150-cycle kit. The original pipeline was this. Repertoire analysis was performed in R inside a reproducible Nextflow workflow that covered QC, data transformation and analysis. Custom analyses were implemented in LymphoSeq2, an R package for AIRR-Seq data exploration. After excluding a few samples that yielded fewer than 5000 total TRB sequences, 190 or so HIV repertoires remained for analysis. Among the 180 or so HIV repertoires that were kept, around 60 were collected before ART initiation and about 130 were collected after ART initiation. Repertoires were downsampled to 5000 TRB nucleotide sequences, and summary statistics were averaged over 100 downsampling iterations. Only TRB sequences with CDR3 regions of at least seven amino acids were retained for analysis. Two measures captured diversity: a Shannon entropy-derived clonality score and the Gini coefficient. Repertoire networks linked the top 5000 CDR3 amino acid sequences whenever two sequences differed by an edit distance of one. For TRB CDR3 amino acid sequences, antigen specificity groups and MHC restriction were predicted with GLIPH2. To flag known CMV, EBV, HIV or tissue antigen associations, CDR3 amino acid sequences were matched against VDJdb and McPAS-TCR. Pre-ART, post-ART and control groups were compared with Wilcoxon signed-rank tests and Holm-Bonferroni correction. TCRdb took this table from immuneACCESS and kept in-frame rearrangements with V and J called. Such tables lack part of the clones; where checked against another copy, unresolved V genes explain under half of the gap, and the rest is unexplained. That table supplies the V and J calls and clone size; D and trimming were determined from the DNA. For this sample the table gives some 20,000 clones, of which more than 80% were detected only once. About 8.3% of the sample is taken by the ten largest.

Based on the germline V gene, the CDR1 and CDR2 sequences are MNHEY and SVGAGI. V was cut back by 6 bases and J by 4 bases, leaving a gap of 12 bases between them. Measured from the cysteine to the phenylalanine, the CDR3 is 14 residues long. Only the CDR3 region is kept as DNA, spanning 42 bases read in frame from base 1. Participants were included only if at least one PBMC sample before ART initiation and at least two post-ART samples were available. All participants with HIV were treated in the United States of America. Before DNA extraction, cryopreserved samples of roughly 0.95-10 million PBMC were thawed and washed. At the time of the earliest PBMC sample, participants with HIV were aged between 23 and 54 years. Per participant, PBMC samples came from 1-4 timepoints prior to ART initiation and 2-8 timepoints following ART initiation, for a median of 7 samples. Serial HIV viral load, CD4+ T-cell count, ART history and demographic data were obtained for every participant. Genomic DNA was extracted from unsorted PBMC with a Qiagen kit on a QIAcube, with processing performed in batches of 12 samples.

This sequence uses TRBV6-5 and TRBJ2-2, with a weak D call of TRBD1 (5 bases match). This sequence was found in a man aged 50 to 60 with HIV. The sequencing used unsorted PBMCs, collected 4.2 years after starting antiretroviral therapy. Here the CDR3 is given as CASSGHLITGELFF. The nucleotide sequence is TGTGCCAGCAGCGGACATCTTATCACCGGGGAGCTGTTTTTT.